The rows below give T cell receptor beta chains drawn from one sample of a study of blood T cell repertoires in COVID-19. Sequenced by immunoSEQ multiplex PCR; TCRdb stores in-frame clones only, minus some. Of about 270,000 clones listed, 86% are singletons. The sample comprised peripheral blood. Source of these receptors: a middle-aged man with active or convalescent COVID-19. CDR3s include the opening cysteine and the closing phenylalanine or tryptophan. The D gene is left open where the match is weak. Expanded clones are given a class, and other clones once, few, many or no size at all.

d_call	v_call	clone_size	j_call	cdr3_nt	cdr3_aa
TRBD1	TRBV6-5	NA	TRBJ2-5	TGTGCCAGCGAGGGGACAGGGCGGGTGGAGACCCAGTACTTC	CASEGTGRVETQYF
TRBD2	TRBV5-1	once	TRBJ2-1	TGCGCCAGCAGCTCGGGAGGGCGGGGGCAGATGGGCAATGAGCAGTTCTTC	CASSSGGRGQMGNEQFF
NA	TRBV6-2/TRBV6-3	NA	TRBJ2-7	TGTGCCAGCAGCCGCAGGGTCGCCGAGCAGTACTTC	CASSRRVAEQYF
NA	TRBV2	NA	TRBJ2-1	TGTGCCAGCAGTGAACCTATTGTCTCCTACAATGAGCAGTTCTTC	CASSEPIVSYNEQFF
TRBD1	TRBV24-1	few	TRBJ2-7	TGTGCCACCAGTGATCCTACGACAGGGGAGAACCTAGCCGAGCAGTACTTC	CATSDPTTGENLAEQYF
NA	TRBV30	NA	TRBJ2-5	TGTGCCTGGCAGGGGACGGACCGGACCCAGTACTTC	CAWQGTDRTQYF
NA	TRBV28	NA	TRBJ1-1	TGTGCCAGCAGTTCCCCCGGGGAAGGCACTGAAGCTTTCTTT	CASSSPGEGTEAFF
TRBD1	TRBV6-6	NA	TRBJ2-7	TGTGCCAGCAGTTACCGGGACAGGGGCTACGAGCAGTACTTC	CASSYRDRGYEQYF
TRBD1	TRBV24-1	NA	TRBJ2-3	TGTGCCACCAGTGATTCTACAGGACAGGGGGCTTCTTCGGATACGCAGTATTTT	CATSDSTGQGASSDTQYF
TRBD2	TRBV30	few	TRBJ2-7	TGTGCCTGGCGGGGTGCGGGGGGGAGGGTCGACGAGCAGTACTTC	CAWRGAGGRVDEQYF
TRBD1	TRBV19	NA	TRBJ1-5	TGTGCCAGTAGTGGTGGGACAGCTTATAGCAATCAGCCCCAGCATTTT	CASSGGTAYSNQPQHF
NA	TRBV10-3	NA	TRBJ1-4	TGTGCCACCTCGCTGAGGGAGAGTGAAAAACTGTTTTTT	CATSLRESEKLFF
NA	TRBV24-1	NA	TRBJ2-7	TGTGCCACCAGTGATTCGGCCAGGGTGGCCTACGAGCAGTACTTC	CATSDSARVAYEQYF
NA	TRBV5-1	NA	TRBJ2-3	TGCGCCAGCAGCTTCGGTATCGGGAGTGGCACAGATACGCAGTATTTT	CASSFGIGSGTDTQYF
NA	TRBV7-3	NA	TRBJ2-7	TGTGCCAGCAGCTTAACGTCCACAGGGAAGTGGTACGAGCAGTACTTC	CASSLTSTGKWYEQYF
NA	TRBV5-6	NA	TRBJ2-2	TGTGCCAGCAGCTTCGGGGTTAACGGGGAGCTGTTTTTT	CASSFGVNGELFF
NA	TRBV27	NA	TRBJ2-7	TGTGCCAGCAGTCTAACGGGGGAGCCGCCCTACGAGCAGTACTTC	CASSLTGEPPYEQYF
NA	TRBV11-3	NA	TRBJ1-2	TGTGCCAGCAGCTTAGCCCGCACCTACAGAGGAGACTATGGCAGGACCTTC	CASSLARTYRGDYGRTF
TRBD2	TRBV7-3	NA	TRBJ2-1	TGTGCCAGCAGCTTCGGGACTAGCGGGATCGATGAGCAGTTCTTC	CASSFGTSGIDEQFF
NA	TRBV21-1	NA	TRBJ2-2	TGTGCCAGCAGTAGAGTAGCGGGCCCCGGGGAGCTGTTTTTT	CASSRVAGPGELFF
TRBD1	TRBV5-3	NA	TRBJ2-3	TGTGCCAGAAGCTCGTCTAAGCCGGGACAGGGAAGGGCTGGCACAGATACGCAGTATTTT	CARSSSKPGQGRAGTDTQYF
NA	TRBV11-2	once	TRBJ2-1	TGTGCCAGCAGCTTAGTGGCCGCATCCTACAATGAGCAGTTCTTC	CASSLVAASYNEQFF
TRBD1	TRBV5-1	NA	TRBJ2-7	TGCGCCAGCAGCTTGGGGGACAGTAACTACGAGCAGTACTTC	CASSLGDSNYEQYF
NA	TRBV4-2	NA	TRBJ1-2	TGTGCCAGCAGCCAAGATGGACTCCGGGGGGAAGGCTACACCTTC	CASSQDGLRGEGYTF
NA	TRBV24-1	NA	TRBJ1-4	TGTGCCACCAGATACAGAGGGAATGAAAAACTGTTTTTT	CATRYRGNEKLFF
TRBD1	TRBV6-5	NA	TRBJ1-1	TGTGCCAGCAGTTACTCAGGACAGGGAATCACTGAAGCTTTCTTT	CASSYSGQGITEAFF
NA	TRBV9	NA	TRBJ2-1	TGTGCCAGCAGCGTCAATAATGAGCAGTTCTTC	CASSVNNEQFF
NA	TRBV20-1	once	TRBJ1-1	TGCAGTGCTCTCGGGACAGAAGCTTTCTTT	CSALGTEAFF
TRBD2	TRBV19	NA	TRBJ2-7	TGTGCCAGTAGTATGACTAGCGGCTCCTACGAGCAGTACTTC	CASSMTSGSYEQYF
NA	TRBV10-1	NA	TRBJ2-7	TGCGCCAGCAGTGTGGGGAGTCCGCCAGACGAGCAGTACTTC	CASSVGSPPDEQYF